This T cell receptor (beta chain) was obtained from a study of T cell changes during pregnancy in multiple sclerosis. The method was immunoSEQ multiplex PCR; TCRdb's version includes in-frame clones alone and lacks a portion of them. There are 25,000 to 30,000 clones in the sample; roughly 84% occur only once, and around 8% lies in the top ten. Germline CDR1 and CDR2: WSHSY and SAAADI. The CDR3 is made up of 14 amino acids. Trimming removed 2 bases at V and 7 bases at J, with 14 bases between. V is TRBV10-2 and J is TRBJ1-1; unclear D gene. This clonotype was obtained from a female donor with multiple sclerosis, enrolled in a pregnancy study. The sample here was CD8+ T cells from peripheral blood mononuclear cells, taken after pregnancy. Here the CDR3 DNA reads TGCGCCAGCAGTGAGCCAGGCCTAACGTATGAAGCTTTCTTT. It codes for CASSEPGLTYEAFF.